This T cell receptor (beta chain) was documented in a study of beta chain features in type 1 diabetes. Study-level results: Patients with type 1 diabetes showed fewer VDJ junction insertions and more deletions. Possible PCR preference for shorter templates applied equally to patients and controls. TCRB CDR3s were moderately but significantly shorter in Type 1 diabetes patients in all four CD4+ subsets.

The collection from each donor was one heparinised blood draw averaging around 0.11 L. Central memory, naive, regulatory and stem cell-like memory CD4+ cells were sorted by CD45RO/CCR7/CD25/CD127/CD95/CD27. On this clone itself: Its cognate antigen is unknown.

This CDR3 contains 13 residues. Germline V gene data show CDR1 as KGHSH and CDR2 as LQKENI. V was trimmed by 4 bases and J by 5 bases, leaving 11 bases between them. As every portion of the isolated RNA was reverse transcribed, the sequencing read expressed TCRB transcripts. Only in-frame clones appear in the TCRdb table, and some are missing; sequencing was by immunoSEQ multiplex PCR. The sample shows nearly 700,000 clones, around an eighth of them seen only once. This receptor was obtained from a man in his late teens or twenties with type 1 diabetes. This sequence joins TRBV18 and TRBJ2-5; D gene ambiguous. The source material was naive CD4+ T cells from blood. The CDR3 here is CASSQERQETQYF. The CDR3 nucleotides read TGTGCCAGCTCACAAGAACGCCAGGAGACCCAGTACTTC.